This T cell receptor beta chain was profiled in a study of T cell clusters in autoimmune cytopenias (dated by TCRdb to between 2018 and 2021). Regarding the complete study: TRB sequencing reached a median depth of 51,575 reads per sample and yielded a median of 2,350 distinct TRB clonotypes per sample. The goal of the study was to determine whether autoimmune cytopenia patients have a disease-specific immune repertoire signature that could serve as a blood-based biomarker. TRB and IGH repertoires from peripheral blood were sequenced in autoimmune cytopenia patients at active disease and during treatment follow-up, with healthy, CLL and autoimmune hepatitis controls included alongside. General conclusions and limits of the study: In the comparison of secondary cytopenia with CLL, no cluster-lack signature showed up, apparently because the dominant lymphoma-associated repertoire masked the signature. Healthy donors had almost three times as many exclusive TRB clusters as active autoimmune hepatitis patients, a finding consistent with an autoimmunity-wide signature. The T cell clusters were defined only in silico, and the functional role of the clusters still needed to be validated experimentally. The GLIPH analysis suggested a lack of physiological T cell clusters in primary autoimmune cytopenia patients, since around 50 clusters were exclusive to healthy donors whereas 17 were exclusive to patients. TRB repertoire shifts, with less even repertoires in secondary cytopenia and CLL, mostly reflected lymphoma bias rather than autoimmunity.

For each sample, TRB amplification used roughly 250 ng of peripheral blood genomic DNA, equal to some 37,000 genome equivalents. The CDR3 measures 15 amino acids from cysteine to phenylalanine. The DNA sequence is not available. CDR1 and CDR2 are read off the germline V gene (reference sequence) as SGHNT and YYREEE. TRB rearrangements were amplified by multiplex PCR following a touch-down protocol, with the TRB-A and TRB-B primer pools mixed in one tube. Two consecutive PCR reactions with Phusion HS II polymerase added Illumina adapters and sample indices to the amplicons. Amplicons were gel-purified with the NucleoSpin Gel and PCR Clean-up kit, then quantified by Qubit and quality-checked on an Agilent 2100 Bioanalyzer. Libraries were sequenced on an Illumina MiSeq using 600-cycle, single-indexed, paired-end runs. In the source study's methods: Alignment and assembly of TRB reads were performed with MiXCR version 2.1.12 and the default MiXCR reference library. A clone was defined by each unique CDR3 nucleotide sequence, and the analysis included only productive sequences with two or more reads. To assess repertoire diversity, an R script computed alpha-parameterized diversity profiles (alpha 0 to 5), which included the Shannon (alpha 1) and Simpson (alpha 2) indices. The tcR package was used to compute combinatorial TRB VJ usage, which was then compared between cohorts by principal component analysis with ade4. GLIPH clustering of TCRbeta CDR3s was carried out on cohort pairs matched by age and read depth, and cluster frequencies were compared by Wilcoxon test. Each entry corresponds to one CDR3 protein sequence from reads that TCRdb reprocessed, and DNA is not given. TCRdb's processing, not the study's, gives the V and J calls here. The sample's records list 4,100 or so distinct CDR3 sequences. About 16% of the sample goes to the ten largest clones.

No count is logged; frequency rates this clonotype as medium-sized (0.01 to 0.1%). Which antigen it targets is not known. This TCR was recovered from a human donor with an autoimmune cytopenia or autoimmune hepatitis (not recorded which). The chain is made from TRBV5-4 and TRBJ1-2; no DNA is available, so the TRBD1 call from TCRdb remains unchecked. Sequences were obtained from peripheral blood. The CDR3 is CASSGSGNLWDGYTF. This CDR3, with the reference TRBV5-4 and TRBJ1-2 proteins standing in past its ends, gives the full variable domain ETGVTQSPTHLIKTRGQQVTLRCSSQSGHNTVSWYQQALGQGPQFIFQYYREEENGRGNFPPRFSGLQFPNYSSELNVNALELDDSALYLCASSGSGNLWDGYTFGSGTRLTVV.